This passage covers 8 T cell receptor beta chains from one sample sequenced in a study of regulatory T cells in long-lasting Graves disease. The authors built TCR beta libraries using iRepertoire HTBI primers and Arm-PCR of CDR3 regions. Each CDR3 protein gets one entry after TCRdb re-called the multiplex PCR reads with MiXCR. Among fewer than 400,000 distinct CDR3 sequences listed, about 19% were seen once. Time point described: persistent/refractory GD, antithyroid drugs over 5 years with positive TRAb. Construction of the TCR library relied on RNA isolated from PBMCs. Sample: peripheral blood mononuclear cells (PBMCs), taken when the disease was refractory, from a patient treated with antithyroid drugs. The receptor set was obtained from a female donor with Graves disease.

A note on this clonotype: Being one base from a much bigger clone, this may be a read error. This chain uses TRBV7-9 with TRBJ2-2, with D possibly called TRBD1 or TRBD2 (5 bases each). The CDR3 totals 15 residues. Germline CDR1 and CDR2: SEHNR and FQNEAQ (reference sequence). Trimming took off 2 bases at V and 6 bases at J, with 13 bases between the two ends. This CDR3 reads CASSLPGRGAGELFF. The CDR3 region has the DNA TGTGCCAGCAGCTTACCGGGACGCGGAGCCGGGGAGCTGTTTTTT.

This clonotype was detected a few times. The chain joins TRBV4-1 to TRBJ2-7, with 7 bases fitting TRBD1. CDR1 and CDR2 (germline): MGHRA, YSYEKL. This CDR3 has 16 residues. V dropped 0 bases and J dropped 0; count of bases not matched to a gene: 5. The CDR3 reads CASSQDGQALSYEQYF. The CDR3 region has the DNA TGCGCCAGCAGCCAAGACGGACAGGCTCTCTCCTACGAGCAGTACTTC.

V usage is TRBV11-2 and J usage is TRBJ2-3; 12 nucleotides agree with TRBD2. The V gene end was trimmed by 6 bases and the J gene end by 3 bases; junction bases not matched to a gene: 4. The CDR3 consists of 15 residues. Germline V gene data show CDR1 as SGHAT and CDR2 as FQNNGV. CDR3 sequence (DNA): TGTGCCAGCAGTGTGACTAGCGGGAGTACAGATACGCAGTATTTT. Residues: CASSVTSGSTDTQYF.

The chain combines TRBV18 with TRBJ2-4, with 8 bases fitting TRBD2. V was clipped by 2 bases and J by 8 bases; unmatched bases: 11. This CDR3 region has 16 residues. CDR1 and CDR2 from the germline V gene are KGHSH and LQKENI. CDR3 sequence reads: CASSPVAGNVQDIQYF. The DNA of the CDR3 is TGTGCCAGCTCACCAGTAGCGGGAAACGTCCAGGACATTCAGTACTTC.

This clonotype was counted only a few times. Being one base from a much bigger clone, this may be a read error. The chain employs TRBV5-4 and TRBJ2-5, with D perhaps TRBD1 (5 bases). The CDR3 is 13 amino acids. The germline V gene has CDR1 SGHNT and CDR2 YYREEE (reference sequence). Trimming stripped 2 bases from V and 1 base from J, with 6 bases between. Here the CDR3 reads CASSFQGQETQYF. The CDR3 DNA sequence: TGTGCCAGCAGCTTCCAGGGCCAAGAGACCCAGTACTTC.

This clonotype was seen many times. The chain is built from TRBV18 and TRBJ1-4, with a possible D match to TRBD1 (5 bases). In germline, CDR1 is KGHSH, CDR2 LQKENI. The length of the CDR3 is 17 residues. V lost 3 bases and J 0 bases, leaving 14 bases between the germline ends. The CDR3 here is CASSPQSPGTTNEKLFF. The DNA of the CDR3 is TGTGCCAGCTCACCCCAAAGTCCAGGGACAACTAATGAAAAACTGTTTTTT.

For the CDR3, the DNA is TGTGCCAGCAGTCGCCATCCGGGACAGGGGGCCGGCGGGGAGCTGTTTTTT. It specifies CASSRHPGQGAGGELFF. The rearrangement joins TRBV28 to TRBJ2-2; 12 nucleotides align to TRBD1. The CDR3 runs 17 residues. V was clipped by 5 bases and J by 7 bases; unmatched bases: 11. Per germline, CDR1 MDHEN and CDR2 SYDVKM.

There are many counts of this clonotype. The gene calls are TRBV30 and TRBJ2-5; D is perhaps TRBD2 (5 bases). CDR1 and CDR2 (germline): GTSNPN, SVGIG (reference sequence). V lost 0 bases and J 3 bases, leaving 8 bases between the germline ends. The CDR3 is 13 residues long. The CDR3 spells CAWSVLGEETQYF. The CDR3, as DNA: TGTGCCTGGAGTGTACTGGGAGAAGAGACCCAGTACTTC.